This T cell receptor beta chain is from a study of shared clonotypes between healthy human individuals. The overall study: For every donor, three CD4 naive, three CD4 memory, two CD8 naive and one CD8 memory plates were used.

The protocol was immunoSEQ multiplex PCR, while the TCRdb copy is restricted to in-frame clones and leaves out a portion. The data show about 1,800,000 clones, over 85% seen once. Naive CD8 cells were CD45RO-negative, positively selected for CCR7, excluding terminally differentiated effector memory CD45RA+ cells. V was shortened by 4 bases and J by 5 bases, with 15 bases between the two germline ends. The CDR3 length is 14 residues. CDR1 is MGHRA, CDR2 YSYEKL, per germline. This TCR derives from a man aged 18 to 29 in good health. The V and J genes are TRBV4-1 and TRBJ2-7; D gene ambiguous. Material: naive CD8+ T cells sorted from blood. The chain's CDR3 is CASSPREGSHEQYF. As DNA, the CDR3 is TGCGCCAGCAGCCCCCGCGAAGGTAGCCACGAGCAGTACTTC.